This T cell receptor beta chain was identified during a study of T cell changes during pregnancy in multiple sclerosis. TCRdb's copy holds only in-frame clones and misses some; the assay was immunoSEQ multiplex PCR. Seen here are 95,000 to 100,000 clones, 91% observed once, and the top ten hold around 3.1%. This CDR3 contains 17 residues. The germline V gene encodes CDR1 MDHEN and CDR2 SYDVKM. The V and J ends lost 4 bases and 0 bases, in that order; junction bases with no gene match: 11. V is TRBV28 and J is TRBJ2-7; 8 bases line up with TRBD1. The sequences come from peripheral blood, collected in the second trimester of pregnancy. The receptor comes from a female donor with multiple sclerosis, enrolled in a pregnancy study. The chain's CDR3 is CASSYGQGLLSSYEQYF. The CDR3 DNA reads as TGTGCCAGCAGTTATGGACAGGGCCTCCTGAGCTCCTACGAGCAGTACTTC.